The entry below gives a single T cell receptor beta chain sequence along with its context. Its matching antigen is unknown. Germline V lookup: CDR1 GTSNPN, CDR2 SVGIG (reference sequence). This CDR3 comprises 14 residues. V gave up 2 bases and J gave up 2 bases; unmatched junction bases: 2. Vbeta (60) and Jbeta (13) primers were used in the PCR. Profiled with immunoSEQ multiplex PCR; TCRdb holds only in-frame clones, not every one. The sample holds about 72,000 clones. The sample comes from a study of cytomegalovirus exposure and HLA in healthy donors. Study observations and caveats: Later analysis suggested most CMV-associated TCR beta chains were HLA-restricted.

This chain links TRBV30 with TRBJ1-5, with TRBD1 matching 8 bases. This receptor was identified in a man in his forties or fifties in good health and CMV-seropositive. The specimen sequenced was PBMCs. CDR3 sequence: CAWSTGGGNQPQHF. The CDR3 nucleotides are TGTGCCTGGAGTACAGGGGGAGGCAATCAGCCCCAGCATTTT.